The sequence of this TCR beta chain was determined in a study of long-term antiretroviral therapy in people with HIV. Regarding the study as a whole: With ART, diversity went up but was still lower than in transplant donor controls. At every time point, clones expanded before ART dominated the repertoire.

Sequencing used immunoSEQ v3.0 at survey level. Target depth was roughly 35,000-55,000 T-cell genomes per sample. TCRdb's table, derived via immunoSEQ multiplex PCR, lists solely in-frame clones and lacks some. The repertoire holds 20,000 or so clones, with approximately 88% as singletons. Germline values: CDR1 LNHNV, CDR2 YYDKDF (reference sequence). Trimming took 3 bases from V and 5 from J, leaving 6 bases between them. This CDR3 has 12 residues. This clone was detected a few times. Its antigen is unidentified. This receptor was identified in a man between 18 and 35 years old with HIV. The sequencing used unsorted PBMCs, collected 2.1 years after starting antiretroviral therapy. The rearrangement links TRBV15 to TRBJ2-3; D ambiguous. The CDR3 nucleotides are TGTGCCACCAGCAGGGAGAGAGATACGCAGTATTTT. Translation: CATSRERDTQYF.